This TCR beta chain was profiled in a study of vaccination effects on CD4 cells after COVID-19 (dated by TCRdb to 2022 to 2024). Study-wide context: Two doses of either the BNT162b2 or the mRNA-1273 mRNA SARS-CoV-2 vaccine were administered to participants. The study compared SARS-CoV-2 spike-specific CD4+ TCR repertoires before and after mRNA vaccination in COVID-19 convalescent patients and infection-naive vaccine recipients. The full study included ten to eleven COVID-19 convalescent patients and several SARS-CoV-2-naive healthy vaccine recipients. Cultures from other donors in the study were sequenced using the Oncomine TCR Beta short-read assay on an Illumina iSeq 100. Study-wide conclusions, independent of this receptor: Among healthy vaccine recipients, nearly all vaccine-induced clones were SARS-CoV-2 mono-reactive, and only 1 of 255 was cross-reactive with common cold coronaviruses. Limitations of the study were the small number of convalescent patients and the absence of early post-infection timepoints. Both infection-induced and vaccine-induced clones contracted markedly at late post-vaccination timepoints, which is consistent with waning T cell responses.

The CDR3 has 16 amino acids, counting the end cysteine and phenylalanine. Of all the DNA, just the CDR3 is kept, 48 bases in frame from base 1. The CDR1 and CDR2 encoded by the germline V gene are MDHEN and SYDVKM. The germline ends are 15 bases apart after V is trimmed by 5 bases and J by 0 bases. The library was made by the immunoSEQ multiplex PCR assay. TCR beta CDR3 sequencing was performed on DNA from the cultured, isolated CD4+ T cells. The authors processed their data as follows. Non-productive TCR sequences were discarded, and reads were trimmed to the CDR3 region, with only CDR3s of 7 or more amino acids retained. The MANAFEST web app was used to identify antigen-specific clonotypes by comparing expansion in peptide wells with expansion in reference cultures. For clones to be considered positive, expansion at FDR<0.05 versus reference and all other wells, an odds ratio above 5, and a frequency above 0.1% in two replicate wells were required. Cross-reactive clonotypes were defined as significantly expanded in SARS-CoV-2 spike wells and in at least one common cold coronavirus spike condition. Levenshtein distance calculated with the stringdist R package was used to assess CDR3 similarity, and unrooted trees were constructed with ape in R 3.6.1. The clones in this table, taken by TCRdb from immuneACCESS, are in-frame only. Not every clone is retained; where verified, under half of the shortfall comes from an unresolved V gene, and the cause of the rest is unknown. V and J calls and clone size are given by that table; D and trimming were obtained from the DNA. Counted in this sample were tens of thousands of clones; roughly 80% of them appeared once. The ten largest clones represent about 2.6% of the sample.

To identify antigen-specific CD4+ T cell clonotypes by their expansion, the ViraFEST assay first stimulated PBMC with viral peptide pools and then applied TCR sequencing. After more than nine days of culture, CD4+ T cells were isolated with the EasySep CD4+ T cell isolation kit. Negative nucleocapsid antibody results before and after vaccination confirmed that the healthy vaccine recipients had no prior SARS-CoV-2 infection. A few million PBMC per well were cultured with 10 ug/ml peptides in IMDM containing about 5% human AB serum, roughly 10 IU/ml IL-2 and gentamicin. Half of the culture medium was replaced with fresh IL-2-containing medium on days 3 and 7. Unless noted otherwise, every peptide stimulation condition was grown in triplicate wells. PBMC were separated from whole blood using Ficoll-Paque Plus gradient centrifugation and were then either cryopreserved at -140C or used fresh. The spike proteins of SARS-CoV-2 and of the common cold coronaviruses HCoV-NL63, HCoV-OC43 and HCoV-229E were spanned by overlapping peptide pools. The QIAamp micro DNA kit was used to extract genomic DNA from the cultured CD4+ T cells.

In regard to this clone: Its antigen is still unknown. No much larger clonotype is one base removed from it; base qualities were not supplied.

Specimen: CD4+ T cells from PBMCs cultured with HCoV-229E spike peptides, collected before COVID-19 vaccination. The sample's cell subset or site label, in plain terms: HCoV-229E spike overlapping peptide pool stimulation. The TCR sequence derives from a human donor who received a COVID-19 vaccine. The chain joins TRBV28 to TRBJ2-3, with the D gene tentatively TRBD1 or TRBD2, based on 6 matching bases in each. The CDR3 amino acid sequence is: CASSPGDSPSTDTQYF. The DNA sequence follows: TGTGCCAGCAGTCCAGGGGACTCTCCTAGCACAGATACGCAGTATTTT.